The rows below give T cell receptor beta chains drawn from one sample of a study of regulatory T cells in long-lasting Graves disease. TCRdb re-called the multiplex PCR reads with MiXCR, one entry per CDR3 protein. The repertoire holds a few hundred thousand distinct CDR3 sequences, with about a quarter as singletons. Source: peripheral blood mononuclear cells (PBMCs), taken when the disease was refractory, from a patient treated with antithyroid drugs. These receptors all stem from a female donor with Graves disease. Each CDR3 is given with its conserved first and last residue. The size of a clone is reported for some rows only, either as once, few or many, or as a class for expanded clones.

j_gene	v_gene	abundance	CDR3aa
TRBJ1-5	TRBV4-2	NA	CASSQDHDQPQHF
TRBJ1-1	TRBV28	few	CASSFGGWSTEAFF
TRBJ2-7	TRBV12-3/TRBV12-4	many	CASGGIAGGPEEQYF
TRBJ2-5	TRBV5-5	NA	CASSLFGGGQVETQYF
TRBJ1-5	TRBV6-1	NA	CASSLLTGRRPVPQHF
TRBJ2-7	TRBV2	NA	CASSEILDSDEQYF
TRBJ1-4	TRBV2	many	CASRAGTALGEKLFF
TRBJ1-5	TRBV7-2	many	CASSVGANQPQHF
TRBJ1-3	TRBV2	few	CASSAAGAGNTIYF
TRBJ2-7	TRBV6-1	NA	CASSWRRGQGAYEQYF
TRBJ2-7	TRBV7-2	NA	CASSPYSGSSAEQYF
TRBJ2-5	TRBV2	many	CASNIQPSQETQYF
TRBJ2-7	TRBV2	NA	CASSSGTGWYEQYF
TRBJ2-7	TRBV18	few	CASSPTGTSGTAEQYF
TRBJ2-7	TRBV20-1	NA	CSGADSYEQYF
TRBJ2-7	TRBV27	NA	CASSSGLGLEQYF
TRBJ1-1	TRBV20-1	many	CSATDGWDTEAFF
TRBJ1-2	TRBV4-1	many	CASSQDRAQTTF
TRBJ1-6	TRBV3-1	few	CASSPLDRGQSPLHF
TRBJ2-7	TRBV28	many	CASSLDSPYEQYF
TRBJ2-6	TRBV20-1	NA	CSAKIRGSSGANVLTF
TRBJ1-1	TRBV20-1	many	CSARDVVGTEAFF
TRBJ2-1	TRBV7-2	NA	CASSLLGGSSYNEQFF
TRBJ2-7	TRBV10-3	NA	CAISGTGIEQYF
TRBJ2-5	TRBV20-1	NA	CSARKIAGEETQYF
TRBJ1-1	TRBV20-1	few	CRIGGQNTEAFF
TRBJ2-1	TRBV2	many	CASSAERKTREGGQFF
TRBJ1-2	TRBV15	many	CATSREGQGDGYTF
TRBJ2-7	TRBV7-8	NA	CASSLADTGEQYF
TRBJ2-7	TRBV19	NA	CASSIAGTATLYEQYF
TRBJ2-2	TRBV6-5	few	CASSYSAASGSFDTGELFF
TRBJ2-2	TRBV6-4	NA	CASTQRGGTGEPFF
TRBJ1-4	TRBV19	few	CASSHQGRATNEKLFF
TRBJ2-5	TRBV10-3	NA	CAISEPRQGKETQYF
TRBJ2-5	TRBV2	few	CASRELLGPRGETQYF
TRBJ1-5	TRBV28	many	CASSFKTGSNQPQHF
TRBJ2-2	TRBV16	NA	CASSQYKNTGELFF
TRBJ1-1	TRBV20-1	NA	CSARDGGVNGREAFF
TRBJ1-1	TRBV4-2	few	CASSQGGLRGVNTEAFF